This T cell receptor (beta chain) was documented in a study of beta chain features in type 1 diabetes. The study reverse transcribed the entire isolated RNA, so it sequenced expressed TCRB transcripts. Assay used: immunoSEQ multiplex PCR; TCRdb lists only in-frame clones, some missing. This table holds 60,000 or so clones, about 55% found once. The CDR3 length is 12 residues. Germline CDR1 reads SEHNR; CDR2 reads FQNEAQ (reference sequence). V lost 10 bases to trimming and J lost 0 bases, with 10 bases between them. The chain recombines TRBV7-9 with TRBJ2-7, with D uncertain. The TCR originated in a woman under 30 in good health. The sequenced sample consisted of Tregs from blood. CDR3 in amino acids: CATGWSSYEQYF. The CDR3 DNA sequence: TGTGCCACCGGGTGGAGCTCCTACGAGCAGTACTTC. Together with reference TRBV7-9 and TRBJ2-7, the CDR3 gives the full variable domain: DTGVSQNPRHKITKRGQNVTFRCDPISEHNRLYWYRQTLGQGPEFLTYFQNEAQLEKSRLLSDRFSAERPKGSFSTLEIQRTEQGDSAMYLCATGWSSYEQYFGPGTRLTVT.